These 30 T cell receptor beta chains were all obtained from the same sample, sequenced in a study of T and B cells in COVID-19 patients. BIOMED2 TRB-A/B primer pools were used in multiplex TRB PCR. In TCRdb, the multiplex PCR reads were re-called with MiXCR into one record per CDR3 protein. The table records 5,000 to 6,000 distinct CDR3 sequences, 25% to 30% of them present only once. Each TRB amplification used roughly 240-550 ng of genomic DNA from blood. What was sequenced was blood. These receptor sequences come from a human donor with active COVID-19.

This clonotype has a handful of counts. The CDR3 coding sequence is TGTGCCAGCACCCGACTAGCGGGGGACCAAGAGACCCAGTACTTC. Residues: CASTRLAGDQETQYF. V is TRBV6-5 and J is TRBJ2-5, with 12 bases aligning to TRBD2. The CDR3 contains 15 residues. In germline, CDR1 is MNHEY, CDR2 SVGAGI. The V gene end was trimmed by 7 bases and the J gene end by 0 bases; junction bases not matched to a gene: 3.

The chain is built from TRBV6-4 and TRBJ1-5; TRBD1 matches 8 bases. After removal of 5 bases from V and 1 base from J, the junction contained 7 bases not matched to a gene. In germline, CDR1 is MRHNA, CDR2 SNTAGT. This CDR3 is built from 16 residues. Here the CDR3 DNA reads TGTGCCAGCAGTCATCGGACAGGGACGAGCAATCAGCCCCAGCATTTT. This codes for CASSHRTGTSNQPQHF.

By its share, this clonotype is medium-sized (0.01 to 0.1%). This rearrangement joins TRBV30 to TRBJ2-1; 8 bases are a match to TRBD2. Germline CDR1 is GTSNPN and CDR2 is SVGIG (reference sequence). V was pared by 3 bases and J by 8 bases, with 9 bases of the junction left unmatched. The CDR3 contains 14 residues. CDR3 protein: CAWSLSGRSDEQFF. The CDR3 DNA is TGTGCCTGGAGCCTAAGCGGGAGAAGCGATGAGCAGTTCTTC.

The CDR3 region is CASSQGLAGPFYF. In DNA, the CDR3 is TGCGCCAGCAGCCAGGGACTAGCGGGGCCTTTTTACTTC. This chain links TRBV4-1 with TRBJ2-5; TRBD2 agrees at 13 bases. The CDR3 length is 13 residues. V dropped 3 bases and J dropped 14; count of bases not matched to a gene: 6. In germline, CDR1 is MGHRA, CDR2 YSYEKL.

This clonotype appeared a few times. The genes are TRBV30 and TRBJ1-2; no clear D. The CDR3 has 14 residues. Germline V gene data show CDR1 as GTSNPN and CDR2 as SVGIG (reference sequence). Trimming removed 0 bases from V and 3 bases from J, with 11 bases in between. CDR3 loop: CAWSVRGFHYGYTF. For the CDR3, the DNA is TGTGCCTGGAGTGTGCGAGGATTTCACTATGGCTACACCTTC.

The chain recombines TRBV14 with TRBJ1-1, with 10 bases lining up with TRBD1. Germline V gene sequence: CDR1 SGHDN, CDR2 FVKESK. CDR3 length: 17 residues. J was trimmed by 7 bases and V by 2 bases; bases with no gene match: 13. For the CDR3, the DNA is TGTGCCAGCAGCCAAAAAGGGGGGACAGGGGCGATGGGTGAAGCTTTCTTT. It codes for CASSQKGGTGAMGEAFF.

The chain employs TRBV27 and TRBJ2-2; maybe TRBD2 (6 bases). CDR1 and CDR2 (germline): MNHEY, SMNVEV (reference sequence). The CDR3 runs to 16 residues. The ends were cut back, 0 bases at V and 1 base at J, with 9 bases in the middle. Written as DNA, the CDR3 is TGTGCCAGCAGTTTATCGGCGGGAATGAACACCGGGGAGCTGTTTTTT. It translates to CASSLSAGMNTGELFF.

By sample share, this clonotype is medium-sized. The chain links TRBV29-1 to TRBJ2-1; weak D call: TRBD2 (6 bases). This CDR3 spans 15 amino acids. Germline V gene data show CDR1 as SQVTM and CDR2 as ANQGSEA. Between the trimmed V and J ends, which lost 3 bases and 0 bases, there was a span of 12 bases. Written as DNA, the CDR3 is TGCAGCGTTGATAGCTCGGGGGTCTCCTACAATGAGCAGTTCTTC. As protein: CSVDSSGVSYNEQFF.

The CDR3 DNA follows: TGTGCCAGCAGCGGCGACAGTACTTCTAGAAACACCATATATTTT. Translating it yields CASSGDSTSRNTIYF. This chain connects TRBV5-4 to TRBJ1-3; tentative D call: TRBD1 (5 bases). The germline V gene has CDR1 SGHNT and CDR2 YYREEE (reference sequence). The V end was cut by 4 bases, the J end by 5 bases, with 16 bases between. The CDR3 sequence is 15 residues long.

This clonotype was found a few times. This chain links TRBV4-3 with TRBJ1-4, with 9 bases fitting TRBD1. This CDR3 has 16 amino acids. J gave up 5 bases and V 1 base, and 5 bases lay outside the gene matches. Germline V gene sequence: CDR1 LGHNA, CDR2 YSLEER. CDR3 sequence (DNA): TGCGCCAGCAGCCAAGCGACCGGGACAGGGAATGAAAAACTGTTTTTT. It codes for CASSQATGTGNEKLFF.

The V and J genes are TRBV27 and TRBJ1-1; 10 nucleotides align to TRBD1. Germline assignment: CDR1 MNHEY and CDR2 SMNVEV (reference sequence). This CDR3 comprises 18 residues. The V gene end was trimmed by 5 bases and the J gene end by 2 bases; junction bases not matched to a gene: 14. The DNA of the CDR3 is TGTGCCAGCAGTCGGGGACAGGGGCCGACGGCTCCAAACACTGAAGCTTTCTTT. Residues: CASSRGQGPTAPNTEAFF.

The gene calls are TRBV29-1 and TRBJ2-7; 9 positions match TRBD2. Germline V gene data show CDR1 as SQVTM and CDR2 as ANQGSEA. CDR3 length: 12 residues. V shed 6 bases and J 6 bases; nucleotides not matched to a gene: 6. CDR3: CSVISGSSEQYF. CDR3 bases: TGCAGCGTGATTAGCGGGAGCAGCGAGCAGTACTTC.

This clonotype was seen a handful of times. V gene TRBV12-3 or TRBV12-4 combines with J gene TRBJ2-2, with 9 bases identical to TRBD1. The CDR3 runs to 17 residues. Losses at the gene ends were 0 bases for V and 7 bases for J; bases not matched to a gene: 9. The CDR3 nucleotides are TGTGCCAGCAGTTTAGCGCGGGGACAGGGTGGTGTCGGGGAGCTGTTTTTT. This encodes CASSLARGQGGVGELFF.

The chain has TRBV5-5 and TRBJ2-7; weak D call: TRBD2 (6 bases). CDR1 and CDR2 (germline): SGHKS, YYEKEE (reference sequence). The V gene lost 5 bases and the J gene lost 5 bases, with 17 bases spanning the gap. The CDR3 totals 14 residues. The CDR3 DNA reads TGTGCCAGCAGACCTACTAGCTACGACGACGAGCAGTACTTC. Its translation is CASRPTSYDDEQYF.

By sample share, this clonotype is medium-sized. The V and J genes are TRBV27 and TRBJ2-5; 9 bases line up with TRBD1. Per germline, CDR1 MNHEY and CDR2 SMNVEV (reference sequence). The CDR3 runs 13 residues. V lost 5 bases, J lost 5 bases, and 3 bases stayed unmatched. CDR3 loop: CASSTGTGETQYF. For the CDR3, the DNA is TGTGCCAGCAGTACCGGGACAGGGGAGACCCAGTACTTC.

Only one count was recorded for this clonotype. A much larger clone differs by one base, so this may be a read error. This chain joins TRBV19 and TRBJ1-2, with TRBD1 matching 7 bases. CDR3 size: 13 residues. Per the germline V gene, CDR1 is LNHDA and CDR2 is SQIVND (reference sequence). This chain's CDR3 is CASSTGQVYGYIF. In DNA, the CDR3 is TGTGCCAGTAGTACAGGACAGGTCTATGGCTACATCTTC.

This clonotype was seen a handful of times. The CDR3 sequence: CASSLGGEAFF. The CDR3 DNA is TGTGCCAGCAGTCTAGGGGGGGAAGCTTTCTTT. The chain couples TRBV12-3 or TRBV12-4 to TRBJ1-1, with TRBD1 as a possible D gene (6 bases). This CDR3 has 11 amino acids. Deletions cut 5 bases from V and 8 bases from J, with 9 bases between.

In its sample, this clonotype was seen a few times. This chain joins TRBV27 and TRBJ1-2, with TRBD1 matching over 7 bases. Losses at the gene ends were 6 bases for V and 7 bases for J; bases not matched to a gene: 11. Germline-derived CDR1 and CDR2 are MNHEY and SMNVEV (reference sequence). The length of the CDR3 is 14 residues. The CDR3, as DNA: TGTGCCAGCAGCCCTACTGACAGGGTGCGTGGCTACACCTTC. It is translated as CASSPTDRVRGYTF.

Relative to its sample, this clonotype is medium-sized (0.01 to 0.1%). The genes are TRBV29-1 and TRBJ2-5; D is undetermined. Germline lookup yields CDR1 SQVTM and CDR2 ANQGSEA. The CDR3 is 11 amino acids. V lost 3 bases, J lost 5 bases, and 7 bases lay in between. The CDR3 nucleotides read TGCAGCGTTGATGGTGTGGAGACCCAGTACTTC. It translates to CSVDGVETQYF.

The chain links TRBV7-6 to TRBJ1-6; a weak D match, TRBD1 (6 bases). Deletions cut 4 bases from V and 7 bases from J, with 14 bases between. The CDR3 totals 15 residues. From germline, CDR1 is SGHVS and CDR2 FNYEAQ. Here the CDR3 reads CASSSTGTRNSPLHF. The DNA for the CDR3 is TGTGCCAGCAGCTCGACCGGGACAAGAAATTCACCCCTCCACTTT.

In this sample, this clonotype is medium-sized. The rearrangement uses TRBV29-1 and TRBJ1-1, with no clear D. CDR3 length: 13 amino acids. CDR1 is SQVTM and CDR2 is ANQGSEA in the germline V gene. The V end lost 0 bases, the J end lost 1 base, and 6 bases lay between the germline ends. CDR3 residues: CSVEEDGNTEAFF. CDR3 DNA sequence: TGCAGCGTTGAAGAGGACGGGAACACTGAAGCTTTCTTT.

V and J are TRBV7-2 and TRBJ2-3; 7 bases align to TRBD1. The V segment lost 3 bases and the J segment 5 bases; nucleotides outside the gene matches: 5. CDR3 length: 14 residues. The germline gives CDR1 SGHTA, CDR2 FQGNSA. CDR3 DNA sequence: TGTGCCAGCAGCTTCGGACAGGTTGGAGATACGCAGTATTTT. This gives the protein CASSFGQVGDTQYF.

This clonotype turned up a few times. The chain couples TRBV6-5 to TRBJ1-5, with D unresolved. Trimming stripped 6 bases from V and 5 bases from J, with 14 bases between. The CDR3 has 14 amino acids. CDR1 is MNHEY and CDR2 is SVGAGI in the germline V gene. The CDR3 loop is CASRAIADYQPQHF. The CDR3 bases are TGTGCCAGCAGAGCCATAGCGGATTATCAGCCCCAGCATTTT.

The gene calls are TRBV5-6 and TRBJ2-1, with TRBD1 identical over 12 bases. CDR1 and CDR2 from the germline V gene are SGHDT and YYEEEE. The CDR3 extends over 15 amino acids. V shed 4 bases and J 10 bases; nucleotides not matched to a gene: 9. CDR3 nucleotide sequence: TGTGCCAGCAGCGTCCGGGACAGGGGGCCCCCGGAGCAGTTCTTC. This encodes CASSVRDRGPPEQFF. Filled out from reference TRBV5-6 and TRBJ2-1, the complete variable domain reads DAGVTQSPTHLIKTRGQQVTLRCSPKSGHDTVSWYQQALGQGPQFIFQYYEEEERQRGNFPDRFSGHQFPNYSSELNVNALLLGDSALYLCASSVRDRGPPEQFFGPGTRLTVL.

As to this clonotype: Without the conserved terminal phenylalanine or tryptophan, this CDR3 likely stems from a read error. No DNA is shown, since the ends of the CDR3 on it are uncertain; the CDR3 is the one TCRdb lists. The chain joins TRBV19 to TRBJ2-1. Germline V lookup: CDR1 LNHDA, CDR2 SQIVND (reference sequence). The length of the CDR3 is 15 amino acids, counting both ends. The CDR3 is CARRMAMQADNEQVC.

V usage is TRBV7-9 and J usage is TRBJ1-6; the D is unclear. Looked up from germline, CDR1 is SEHNR and CDR2 is FQNEAQ (reference sequence). The CDR3 covers 14 residues. V was shortened by 5 bases and J by 6 bases, with 11 bases between the two germline ends. The CDR3 is CASSRSWGNSPLHF. In nucleotides, the CDR3 is TGTGCCAGCAGCCGTTCCTGGGGTAATTCACCCCTCCACTTT.

This clonotype turned up a few times. This chain connects TRBV5-1 to TRBJ2-7, with TRBD1 identical over 10 bases. Germline loops: CDR1 SGHRS, CDR2 YFSETQ. The CDR3 is 15 amino acids. V lost 5 bases, J lost 4 bases, and 9 bases stayed unmatched. In DNA form, the CDR3 reads TGCGCCAGCAGTATAGGACAGGGGGTCCCGTACGAGCAGTACTTC. Its translation: CASSIGQGVPYEQYF.

By frequency in the sample, this clonotype is medium-sized (0.01 to 0.1%). The rearrangement joins TRBV6-5 to TRBJ1-2; 8 nucleotides align to TRBD1. The CDR3 spans 13 residues. The ends lost 6 bases at V and 7 bases at J; junction bases unmatched: 7. Germline V gene sequence: CDR1 MNHEY, CDR2 SVGAGI. Written as DNA, the CDR3 is TGTGCCAGCAGGGACAGGGAAAGGAGTGGCTACACCTTC. It yields the protein CASRDRERSGYTF.

This clonotype is labeled as medium-sized. The rearrangement uses TRBV18 and TRBJ2-7; a possible D gene is TRBD1 (6 bases). V was cut by 3 bases and J by 2 bases, with 11 bases left in between. Germline-derived CDR1 and CDR2 are KGHSH and LQKENI. The CDR3 runs to 14 residues. The CDR3 spells CASSPRTATYEQYF. For the CDR3, the DNA is TGTGCCAGCTCACCCCGGACAGCAACCTACGAGCAGTACTTC.

This clonotype counts as medium-sized (0.01 to 0.1%). The chain joins TRBV6-2 or TRBV6-3 to TRBJ2-2; TRBD1 might be the D (6 bases). V was trimmed by 3 bases and J by 4 bases, leaving 15 bases between them. Germline V gene lookup returns CDR1 MNHEY and CDR2 SVGEGT. The CDR3 runs 16 residues. This CDR3 reads CASSYYRVAGTGELFF. The CDR3 DNA is TGTGCCAGCAGTTATTACAGGGTGGCGGGCACCGGGGAGCTGTTTTTT.